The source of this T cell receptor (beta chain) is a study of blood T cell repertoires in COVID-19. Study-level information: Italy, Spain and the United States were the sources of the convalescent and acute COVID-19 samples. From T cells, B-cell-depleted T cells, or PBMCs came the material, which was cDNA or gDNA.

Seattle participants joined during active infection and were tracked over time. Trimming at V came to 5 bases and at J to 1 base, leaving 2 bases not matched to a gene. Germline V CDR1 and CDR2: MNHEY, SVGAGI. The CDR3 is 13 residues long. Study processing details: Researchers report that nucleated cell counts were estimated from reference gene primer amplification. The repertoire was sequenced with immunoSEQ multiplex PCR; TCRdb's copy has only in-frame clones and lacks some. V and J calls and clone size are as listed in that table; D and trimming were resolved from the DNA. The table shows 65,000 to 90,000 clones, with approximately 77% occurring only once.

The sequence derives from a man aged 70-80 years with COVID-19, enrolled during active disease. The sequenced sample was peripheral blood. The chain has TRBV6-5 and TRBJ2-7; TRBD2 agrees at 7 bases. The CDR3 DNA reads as TGTGCCAGCAGTAGGGAGGGGTCCTACGAGCAGTACTTC. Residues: CASSREGSYEQYF.